Listed here are 9 T cell receptor beta chains from one sample, sequenced in a study of cytomegalovirus exposure and HLA in healthy donors. The PCR was carried out with 60 Vbeta primers and 13 Jbeta primers. Generated by immunoSEQ multiplex PCR, the TCRdb table keeps only in-frame clones and is missing some. The table records approximately 150,000 clones, around 68% of them present only once. The sample taken for sequencing was PBMCs. Receptors originate from a woman between 40 and 50 years old in good health and CMV-seropositive.

The chain couples TRBV5-8 to TRBJ1-2, with 11 bases aligning to TRBD1. V was clipped by 1 base and J by 6 bases; unmatched bases: 17. The CDR3 is 19 amino acids. Germline-derived CDR1 and CDR2 are SGHTS and YDEGEE. The CDR3 nucleotides are TGTGCCAGCAGCTTGTACCTAATCCCGGGACAGGGGGAGAGCCATGGCTACACCTTC. It is translated as CASSLYLIPGQGESHGYTF.

This rearrangement joins TRBV6-5 to TRBJ2-1; no firm D call. The germline V and J ends were trimmed by 0 bases and 2 bases, with 8 bases remaining between them. Germline V gives CDR1 MNHEY, CDR2 SVGAGI. The CDR3 runs 15 residues. The CDR3 DNA sequence: TGTGCCAGCAGTTACTCGACTTTAGCCTACAATGAGCAGTTCTTC. Protein: CASSYSTLAYNEQFF.

This sequence joins TRBV14 and TRBJ2-5; perhaps TRBD2 as D (5 bases). In germline, CDR1 is SGHDN, CDR2 FVKESK. This CDR3 comprises 14 residues. Trimming removed 2 bases at V and 5 bases at J, with 12 bases between. The CDR3 spells CASSQKLGVETQYF. CDR3 in DNA: TGTGCCAGCAGCCAAAAACTCGGGGTGGAGACCCAGTACTTC.

V and J are TRBV9 and TRBJ1-1; weak D call: TRBD1 (5 bases). The length of the CDR3 is 14 residues. In germline, CDR1 is SGDLS, CDR2 YYNGEE. V was pared by 0 bases and J by 5 bases, with 11 bases between. CDR3 loop: CASSVGQGTTEAFF. DNA for the CDR3: TGTGCCAGCAGCGTAGGTCAGGGAACGACTGAAGCTTTCTTT.

This chain links TRBV18 with TRBJ2-7, with TRBD1 matching over 7 bases. The trim removed 3 bases at V and 0 bases at J, leaving 2 bases unmatched. CDR3 length: 14 residues. The germline V gene encodes CDR1 KGHSH and CDR2 LQKENI. In nucleotides, the CDR3 is TGTGCCAGCTCACCGACAGGGAGCTCCTACGAGCAGTACTTC. Protein sequence: CASSPTGSSYEQYF.

The chain couples TRBV6-1 to TRBJ2-7, with 8 bases that match TRBD2. With 0 bases clipped from V and 2 bases from J, the junction kept 3 bases outside the gene matches. CDR1 and CDR2 from the germline V gene are MNHNS and SASEGT. The CDR3 totals 15 residues. The chain's CDR3 is CASSEAGAGAYEQYF. CDR3 DNA sequence: TGTGCCAGCAGTGAAGCCGGAGCGGGAGCCTACGAGCAGTACTTC.

This chain joins TRBV19 and TRBJ1-1, with D tentatively TRBD1 (5 bases). The V gene's germline CDR1 is LNHDA and CDR2 SQIVND (reference sequence). Trimming pared 5 bases from V and 4 bases from J, leaving 14 bases between. There are 14 residues in the CDR3. This CDR3 reads CASSAKGGVTEAFF. The CDR3 bases are TGTGCCAGTAGTGCTAAGGGAGGGGTCACTGAAGCTTTCTTT. Using reference TRBV19 and TRBJ1-1 for the parts outside the CDR3, the full variable domain is DGGITQSPKYLFRKEGQNVTLSCEQNLNHDAMYWYRQDPGQGLRLIYYSQIVNDFQKGDIAEGYSVSREKKESFPLTVTSAQKNPTAFYLCASSAKGGVTEAFFGQGTRLTVV.

The CDR3 DNA reads as TGTGCCAGCAGTTTATTGGGACACCCATACGAGCAGTACTTC. Translating gives CASSLLGHPYEQYF. This chain links TRBV27 with TRBJ2-7; D is perhaps TRBD1 (6 bases). Germline-derived CDR1 and CDR2 are MNHEY and SMNVEV (reference sequence). V was shortened by 1 base and J by 4 bases, with 11 bases between the two germline ends. The CDR3 extends over 14 amino acids.

The chain uses TRBV15 and TRBJ2-5, with D possibly TRBD2 on 5 matching bases. The CDR3 runs 16 residues. CDR1 is LNHNV, CDR2 YYDKDF, per germline (reference sequence). Trimming removed 6 bases from V and 1 base from J, with 18 bases in between. CDR3 loop: CATSPTAGSGQETQYF. CDR3 nucleotide sequence: TGTGCCACCAGTCCGACGGCCGGCAGCGGCCAAGAGACCCAGTACTTC.